This TCR beta chain was retrieved from a study of Ad26.COV2.S vaccination and SARS-CoV-2 variants. Turning to the study itself: The donor belonged to the COV1001 Ad26.COV2.S trial arm. Doses of Ad26.COV2.S were injected into muscle once or twice, 56 days apart.

Method: immunoSEQ multiplex PCR; TCRdb's copy keeps in-frame clones and lacks some. The sample shows hundreds of thousands of clones, roughly 90% of them seen only once. The CDR3 is 14 residues long. Trimming at V came to 7 bases and at J to 1 base, leaving 5 bases not matched to a gene. From germline, CDR1 is LNHDA and CDR2 SQIVND (reference sequence). The treatment denotes: 15 to 20 received Ad26.COV2.S at low or high dose, single or two shots; about five received placebo; per-sample allocation not given. Collection of the samples took place on day 63 after the first injection of vaccine or placebo. The sample came from a Boston adult aged 18-55 years. An Ad26 vector carrying the Wuhan-strain SARS-CoV-2 spike served as the vaccine.

The sample consisted of peripheral blood, taken in a trial of Ad26.COV2.S vaccine versus placebo. This TCR derives from a person aged 18-60 years who received the Ad26.COV2.S COVID-19 vaccine or a placebo. V usage is TRBV19 and J usage is TRBJ1-1, with 8 positions matching TRBD1. The CDR3 region is CASTTTGGNTEAFF. In nucleotides, the CDR3 is TGTGCCAGTACCACAACAGGGGGGAACACTGAAGCTTTCTTT.